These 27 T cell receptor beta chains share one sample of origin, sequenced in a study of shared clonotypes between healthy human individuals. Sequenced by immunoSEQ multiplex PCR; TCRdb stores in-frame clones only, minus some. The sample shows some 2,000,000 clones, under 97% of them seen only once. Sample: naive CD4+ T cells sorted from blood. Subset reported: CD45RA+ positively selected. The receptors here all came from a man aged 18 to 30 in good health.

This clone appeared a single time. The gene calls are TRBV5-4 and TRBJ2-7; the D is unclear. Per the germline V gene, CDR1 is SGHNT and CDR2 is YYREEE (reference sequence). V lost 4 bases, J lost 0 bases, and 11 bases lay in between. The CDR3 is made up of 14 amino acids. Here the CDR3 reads CASSQLTGSYEQYF. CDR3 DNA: TGTGCCAGCAGCCAGTTGACTGGCTCCTACGAGCAGTACTTC.

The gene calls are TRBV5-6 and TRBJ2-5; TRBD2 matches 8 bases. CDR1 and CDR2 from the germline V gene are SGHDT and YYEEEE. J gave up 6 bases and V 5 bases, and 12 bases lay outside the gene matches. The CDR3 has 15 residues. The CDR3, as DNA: TGTGCCAGCAGTCCCGGGGGGGGACGTTATCAGACCCAGTACTTC. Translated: CASSPGGGRYQTQYF.

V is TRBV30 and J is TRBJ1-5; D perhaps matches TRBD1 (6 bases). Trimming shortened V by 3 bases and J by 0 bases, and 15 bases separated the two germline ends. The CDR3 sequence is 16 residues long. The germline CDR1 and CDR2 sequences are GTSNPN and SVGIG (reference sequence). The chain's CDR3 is CAWSPRGAYSNQPQHF. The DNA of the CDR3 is TGTGCCTGGAGCCCCAGGGGCGCGTATAGCAATCAGCCCCAGCATTTT.

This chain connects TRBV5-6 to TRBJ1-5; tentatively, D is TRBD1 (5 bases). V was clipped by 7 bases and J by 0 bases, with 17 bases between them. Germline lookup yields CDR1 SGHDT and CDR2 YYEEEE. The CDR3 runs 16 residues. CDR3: CASPPRTYYSNQPQHF. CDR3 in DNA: TGTGCCAGCCCACCCCGGACATACTATAGCAATCAGCCCCAGCATTTT.

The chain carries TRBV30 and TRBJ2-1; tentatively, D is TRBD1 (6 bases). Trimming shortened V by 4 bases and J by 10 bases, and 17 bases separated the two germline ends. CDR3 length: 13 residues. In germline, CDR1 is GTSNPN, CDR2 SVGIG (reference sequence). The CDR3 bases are TGTGCCTGGAAACGTGGGGTTCAGGGGGAGCAGTTCTTC. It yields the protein CAWKRGVQGEQFF.

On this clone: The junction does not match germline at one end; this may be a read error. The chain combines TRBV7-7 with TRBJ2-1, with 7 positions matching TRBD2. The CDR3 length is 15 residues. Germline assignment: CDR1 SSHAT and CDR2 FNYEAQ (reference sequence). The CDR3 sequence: CASSASGSSYNEQFF. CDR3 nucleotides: TGTGCTAGCAGCGCTAGCGGTAGCTCCTACAATGAGCAGTTCTTC.

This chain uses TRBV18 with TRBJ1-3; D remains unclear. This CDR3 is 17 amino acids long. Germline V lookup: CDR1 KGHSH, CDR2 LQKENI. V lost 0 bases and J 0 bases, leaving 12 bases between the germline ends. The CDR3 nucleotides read TGTGCCAGCTCACCACCGAGGGCGAGCGACTCTGGAAACACCATATATTTT. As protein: CASSPPRASDSGNTIYF.

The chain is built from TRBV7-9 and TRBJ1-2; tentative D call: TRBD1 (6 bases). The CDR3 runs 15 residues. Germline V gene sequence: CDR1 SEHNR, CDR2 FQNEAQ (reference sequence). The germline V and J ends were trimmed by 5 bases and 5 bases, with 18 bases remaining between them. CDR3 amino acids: CASSRYRDEGYGYTF. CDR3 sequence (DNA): TGTGCCAGCAGCCGATACAGGGACGAAGGGTATGGCTACACCTTC.

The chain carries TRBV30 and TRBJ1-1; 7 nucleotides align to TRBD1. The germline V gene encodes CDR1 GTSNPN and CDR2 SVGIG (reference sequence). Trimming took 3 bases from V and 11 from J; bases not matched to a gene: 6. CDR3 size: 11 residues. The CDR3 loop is CAWSQGDGAFF. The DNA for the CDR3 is TGTGCCTGGAGCCAGGGGGATGGGGCTTTCTTT.

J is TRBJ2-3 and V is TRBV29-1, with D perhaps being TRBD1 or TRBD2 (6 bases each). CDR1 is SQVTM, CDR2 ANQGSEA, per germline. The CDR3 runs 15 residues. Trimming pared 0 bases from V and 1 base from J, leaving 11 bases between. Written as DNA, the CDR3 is TGCAGCGTTGAAGAGTCCCGGGGGCGCACAGATACGCAGTATTTT. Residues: CSVEESRGRTDTQYF.

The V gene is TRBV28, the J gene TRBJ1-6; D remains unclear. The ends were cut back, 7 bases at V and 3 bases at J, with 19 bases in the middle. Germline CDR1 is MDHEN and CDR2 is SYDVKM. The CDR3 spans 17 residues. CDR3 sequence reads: CASTGSERGLYNSPLHF. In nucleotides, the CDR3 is TGTGCCAGCACGGGGAGCGAGAGAGGTCTCTATAATTCACCCCTCCACTTT.

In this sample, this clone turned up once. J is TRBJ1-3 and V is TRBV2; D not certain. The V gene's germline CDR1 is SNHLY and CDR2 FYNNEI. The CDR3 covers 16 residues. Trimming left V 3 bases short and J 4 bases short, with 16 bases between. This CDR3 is CASSEAGQDLGNTIYF. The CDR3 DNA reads TGTGCCAGCAGTGAGGCTGGGCAGGACCTGGGAAACACCATATATTTT. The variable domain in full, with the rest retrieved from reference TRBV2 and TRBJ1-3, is EPEVTQTPSHQVTQMGQEVILRCVPISNHLYFYWYRQILGQKVEFLVSFYNNEISEKSEIFDDQFSVERPDGSNFTLKIRSTKLEDSAMYFCASSEAGQDLGNTIYFGEGSWLTVV.

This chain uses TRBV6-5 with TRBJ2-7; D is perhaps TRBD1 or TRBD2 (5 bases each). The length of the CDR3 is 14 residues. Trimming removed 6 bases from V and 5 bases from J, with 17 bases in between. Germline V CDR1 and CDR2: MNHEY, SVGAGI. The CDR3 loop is CASSRGDRHHEQYF. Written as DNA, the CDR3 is TGTGCCAGCAGCCGGGGAGACAGACACCACGAGCAGTACTTC.

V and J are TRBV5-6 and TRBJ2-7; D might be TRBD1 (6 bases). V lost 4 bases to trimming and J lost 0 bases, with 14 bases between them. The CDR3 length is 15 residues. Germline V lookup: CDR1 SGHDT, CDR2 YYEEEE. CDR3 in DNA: TGTGCCAGCAGCCACAGGGCCTTGAGCTCCTACGAGCAGTACTTC. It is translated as CASSHRALSSYEQYF.

Written as DNA, the CDR3 is TGTGCCAGCAGCGTAGGGGCTTCTGCCAAAAACATTCAGTACTTC. Its translation: CASSVGASAKNIQYF. The rearrangement uses TRBV9 and TRBJ2-4; D ambiguous. There are 15 residues in the CDR3. Germline CDR1 is SGDLS and CDR2 is YYNGEE. Trimming took 0 bases from V and 1 from J, leaving 8 bases between them.

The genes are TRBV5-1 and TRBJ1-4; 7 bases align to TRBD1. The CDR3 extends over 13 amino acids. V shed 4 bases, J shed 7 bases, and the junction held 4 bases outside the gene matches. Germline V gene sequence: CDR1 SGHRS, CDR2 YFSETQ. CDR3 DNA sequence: TGCGCCAGCAGCCGTGGGACAGCTGAAAAACTGTTTTTT. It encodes CASSRGTAEKLFF.

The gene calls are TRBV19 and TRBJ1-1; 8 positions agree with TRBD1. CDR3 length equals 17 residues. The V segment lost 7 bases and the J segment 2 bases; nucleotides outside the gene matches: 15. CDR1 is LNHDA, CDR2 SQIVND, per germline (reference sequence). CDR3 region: CASTPTKLTGVNTEAFF. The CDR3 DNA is TGTGCCAGTACCCCCACAAAACTGACAGGGGTTAACACTGAAGCTTTCTTT.

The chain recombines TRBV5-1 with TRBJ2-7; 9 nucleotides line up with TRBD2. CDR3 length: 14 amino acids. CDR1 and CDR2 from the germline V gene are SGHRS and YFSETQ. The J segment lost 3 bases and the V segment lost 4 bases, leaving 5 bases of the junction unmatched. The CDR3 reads CASSPLAGNYEQYF. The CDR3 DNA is TGCGCCAGCAGCCCCCTAGCGGGGAACTACGAGCAGTACTTC.

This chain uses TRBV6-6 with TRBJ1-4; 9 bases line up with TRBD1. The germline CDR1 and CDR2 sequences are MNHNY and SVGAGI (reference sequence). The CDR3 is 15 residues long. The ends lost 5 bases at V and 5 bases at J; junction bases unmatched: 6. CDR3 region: CASSDRGQGNEKLFF. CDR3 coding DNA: TGTGCCAGCAGTGACCGGGGACAGGGAAATGAAAAACTGTTTTTT.

CDR3 coding DNA: TGTGCCACCTTCAATCTAAACATTCAGTACTTC. It yields the protein CATFNLNIQYF. This chain connects TRBV19 to TRBJ2-4; no clear D gene. In germline, CDR1 is LNHDA, CDR2 SQIVND (reference sequence). The V and J ends lost 10 bases and 6 bases respectively, with 10 bases between them. This CDR3 contains 11 residues.

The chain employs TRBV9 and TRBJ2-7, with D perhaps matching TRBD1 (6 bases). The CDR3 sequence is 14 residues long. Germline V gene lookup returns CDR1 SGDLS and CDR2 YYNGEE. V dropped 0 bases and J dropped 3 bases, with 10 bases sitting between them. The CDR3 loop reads CASSVVGASYEQYF. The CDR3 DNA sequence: TGTGCCAGCAGCGTAGTGGGGGCGAGCTACGAGCAGTACTTC.

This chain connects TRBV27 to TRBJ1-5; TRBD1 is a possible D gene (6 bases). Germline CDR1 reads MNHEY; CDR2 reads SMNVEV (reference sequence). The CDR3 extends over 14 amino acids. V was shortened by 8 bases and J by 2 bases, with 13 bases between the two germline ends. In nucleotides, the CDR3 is TGTGCCAGCTCCAAGGGGGGTGGCAATCAGCCCCAGCATTTT. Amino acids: CASSKGGGNQPQHF.

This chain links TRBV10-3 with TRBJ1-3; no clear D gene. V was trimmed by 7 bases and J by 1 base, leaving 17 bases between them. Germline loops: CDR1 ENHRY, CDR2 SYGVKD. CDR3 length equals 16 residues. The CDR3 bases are TGTGCCATCAAAGAATTCGGAGTCTTATCTGGAAACACCATATATTTT. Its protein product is CAIKEFGVLSGNTIYF.

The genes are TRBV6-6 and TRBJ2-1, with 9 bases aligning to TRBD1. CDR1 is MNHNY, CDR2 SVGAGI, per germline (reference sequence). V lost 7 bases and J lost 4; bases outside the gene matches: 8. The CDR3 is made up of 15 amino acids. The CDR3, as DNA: TGTGCCAGCACCGCACCGGGACAGGGTTACAATGAGCAGTTCTTC. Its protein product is CASTAPGQGYNEQFF.

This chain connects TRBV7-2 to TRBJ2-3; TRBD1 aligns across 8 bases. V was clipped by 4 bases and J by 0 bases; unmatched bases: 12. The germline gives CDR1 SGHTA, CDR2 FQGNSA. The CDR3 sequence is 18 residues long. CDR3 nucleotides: TGTGCCAGCAGCTCCCGGATCAGGGGGCTACCTAGCACAGATACGCAGTATTTT. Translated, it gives CASSSRIRGLPSTDTQYF.

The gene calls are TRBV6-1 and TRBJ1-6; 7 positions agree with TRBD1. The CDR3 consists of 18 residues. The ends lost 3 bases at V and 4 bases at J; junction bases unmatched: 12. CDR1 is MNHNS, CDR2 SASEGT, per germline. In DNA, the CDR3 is TGTGCCAGCAGTGAGTGGGACAGCCTAGGCGCATATAATTCACCCCTCCACTTT. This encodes CASSEWDSLGAYNSPLHF.

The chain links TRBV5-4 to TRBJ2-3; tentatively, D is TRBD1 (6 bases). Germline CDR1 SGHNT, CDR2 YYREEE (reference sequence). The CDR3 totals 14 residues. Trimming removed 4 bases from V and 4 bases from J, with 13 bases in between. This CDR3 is CASSAQGSSDTQYF. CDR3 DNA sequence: TGTGCCAGCAGCGCACAGGGAAGTTCAGATACGCAGTATTTT. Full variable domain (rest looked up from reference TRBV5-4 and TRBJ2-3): ETGVTQSPTHLIKTRGQQVTLRCSSQSGHNTVSWYQQALGQGPQFIFQYYREEENGRGNFPPRFSGLQFPNYSSELNVNALELDDSALYLCASSAQGSSDTQYFGPGTRLTVL.